What follows are 16 T cell receptor beta chains derived from one specimen sequenced in a study of blood T cell repertoires in COVID-19 (dated by TCRdb to the early 2020s). The library relied on the immunoSEQ multiplex PCR assay. In its TCRdb copy, this immuneACCESS table keeps in-frame sequences only and misses some clones. Where compared with another copy, unresolved V genes explain less than half of these, and the others have no known cause. Present in this sample are about 180,000 clones, 70% to 90% of which were seen just once. The ten largest account for approximately 0.62% of the sample. Sequencing was carried out using peripheral blood. These receptors were taken from a man in his sixties with COVID-19, enrolled during active disease.

V gene TRBV3-1 (or the pseudogene TRBV3-2) combines with J gene TRBJ2-7, with D maybe TRBD1 (5 bases). The V gene lost 4 bases and the J gene lost 7 bases, with 11 bases spanning the gap. The CDR3 totals 12 residues. The germline CDR1 and CDR2 sequences are LGHDT and YNNKEL (reference sequence). For the CDR3, the DNA is TGTGCCAGCAGCCCAGCTAAGGGGGAGCAGTACTTC. Translation: CASSPAKGEQYF.

V and J are TRBV7-9 and TRBJ1-2; no definite D call. Trimming pared 5 bases from V and 4 bases from J, leaving 14 bases between. Germline CDR1 and CDR2: SEHNR and FQNEAQ (reference sequence). This CDR3 has 14 amino acids. The CDR3, as DNA: TGTGCCAGCAGCCGCGGCTCATCTGGCTATGGCTACACCTTC. It encodes CASSRGSSGYGYTF.

The chain is built from TRBV19 and TRBJ2-1; 8 bases match TRBD1. The CDR3 length is 16 residues. V gave up 5 bases and J gave up 6 bases; unmatched junction bases: 12. CDR1 and CDR2 (germline): LNHDA, SQIVND (reference sequence). Written as DNA, the CDR3 is TGTGCCAGTAGTCCAGACAGGGGTTATTCCCCCAATGAGCAGTTCTTC. Its translation is CASSPDRGYSPNEQFF.

This clone was seen a single time. The rearrangement joins TRBV24-1 to TRBJ2-2; 7 nucleotides agree with TRBD2. Germline CDR1 KGHDR, CDR2 SFDVKD. There are 13 residues in the CDR3. Here the CDR3 reads CAVWGGNTGELFF. The DNA of the CDR3 is TGTGCTGTCTGGGGGGGAAACACCGGGGAGCTGTTTTTT.

The chain carries TRBV27 and TRBJ1-5; 7 nucleotides agree with TRBD1. Looked up from germline, CDR1 is MNHEY and CDR2 is SMNVEV (reference sequence). V lost 6 bases, J lost 7 bases, and 6 bases stayed unmatched. The CDR3 length is 13 residues. The CDR3 sequence: CASRSGGGQPQHF. Written as DNA, the CDR3 is TGTGCCAGCAGATCAGGGGGTGGACAGCCCCAGCATTTT.

The chain couples TRBV6-2 or TRBV6-3 to TRBJ1-1, with unresolved D. Looked up from germline, CDR1 is MNHEY and CDR2 is SVGEGT. The V end was cut by 2 bases, the J end by 3 bases, with 7 bases between. The CDR3 is made up of 13 amino acids. The CDR3: CASSYTGYTEAFF. CDR3 DNA sequence: TGTGCCAGCAGTTACACGGGGTACACTGAAGCTTTCTTT.

This chain links TRBV25-1 with TRBJ1-1; TRBD1 aligns across 8 bases. The CDR3 loop spans 15 amino acids. Germline V lookup: CDR1 MGHDK, CDR2 SYGVNS. The junction had 7 bases not matched to a gene; V was cut back by 1 base and J by 6 bases. The DNA for the CDR3 is TGTGCCAGCAGTGAATTCGGTGGCAGGGGGCCTGAAGCTTTCTTT. As protein: CASSEFGGRGPEAFF.

This clone was seen only a few times. V is TRBV7-9 and J is TRBJ1-3; 9 bases fit TRBD1. J lost 3 bases, V lost 3 bases, and 3 bases had no gene match. The CDR3 has 15 residues. Germline CDR1 reads SEHNR; CDR2 reads FQNEAQ (reference sequence). The CDR3 region is CASSFNRGHGNTIYF. CDR3 sequence (DNA): TGTGCCAGCAGCTTCAACAGGGGGCATGGAAACACCATATATTTT.

The chain employs TRBV12-3 or TRBV12-4 and TRBJ1-2; D unresolved. The CDR3 runs to 13 residues. Trimming removed 0 bases from V and 4 bases from J, with 6 bases in between. The CDR3 here is CASSLALSYGYTF. The CDR3 DNA is TGTGCCAGCAGTTTAGCCCTCTCCTATGGCTACACCTTC.

This clone occurred once. The rearrangement joins TRBV2 to TRBJ1-1, with 10 bases aligning to TRBD1. CDR3 length: 15 amino acids. V lost 7 bases to trimming and J lost 5 bases; unmatched junction nucleotides: 10. The germline V gene encodes CDR1 SNHLY and CDR2 FYNNEI. CDR3 DNA: TGTGCCAGCAAGGGGACAGGGGCCGGGGGGACTGAAGCTTTCTTT. Its protein is CASKGTGAGGTEAFF.

V is TRBV28 and J is TRBJ2-3, with TRBD2 matching 9 bases. CDR3 length equals 15 residues. J gave up 9 bases and V 5 bases, and 12 bases lay outside the gene matches. From germline, CDR1 is MDHEN and CDR2 SYDVKM. The CDR3 DNA follows: TGTGCCAGCAGTCAGCGGGAAGCGGGGGGCGACACGCAGTATTTT. Translating it yields CASSQREAGGDTQYF.

The chain couples TRBV24-1 to TRBJ2-1, with 11 nucleotides matching TRBD2. Germline lookup yields CDR1 KGHDR and CDR2 SFDVKD. Unmatched junction bases numbered 8, after V lost 4 bases and J lost 4 bases. CDR3 length: 17 residues. The CDR3 DNA is TGTGCCACCAGTGACCTCCAGATAGCGGGAGGGTACAATGAGCAGTTCTTC. Its translation is CATSDLQIAGGYNEQFF.

The V gene is TRBV7-3, the J gene TRBJ2-7; 7 positions agree with TRBD2. Germline V gene sequence: CDR1 SGHTA, CDR2 FQGTGA. CDR3 length equals 12 residues. With V trimmed by 5 bases and J by 7 bases, 5 bases remained unmatched. The CDR3 here is CASSPWEGEQYF. The DNA of the CDR3 is TGTGCCAGCAGCCCATGGGAGGGTGAGCAGTACTTC.

The CDR3 coding sequence is TGTGCCAGCAGGGTAACATCTAACTATGGCTACACCTTC. Translating gives CASRVTSNYGYTF. The genes are TRBV6-5 and TRBJ1-2; no reliable D call. Per the germline V gene, CDR1 is MNHEY and CDR2 is SVGAGI. V lost 6 bases to trimming and J lost 0 bases, with 8 bases between them. This CDR3 has 13 amino acids.

This clone occurred once. The V and J genes are TRBV18 and TRBJ1-6; D might be TRBD1 (5 bases). This CDR3 contains 14 residues. Germline lookup yields CDR1 KGHSH and CDR2 LQKENI. V was cut by 4 bases and J by 5 bases, with 9 bases left in between. CDR3: CASSRQMDNSPLHF. CDR3 DNA: TGTGCCAGCTCACGACAGATGGATAATTCACCCCTCCACTTT.

The V and J genes are TRBV6-6 and TRBJ1-6; 7 nucleotides agree with TRBD1. Trimming cost V 5 bases and J 2 bases; bases outside gene matches: 3. The length of the CDR3 is 15 residues. Germline V gene data show CDR1 as MNHNY and CDR2 as SVGAGI (reference sequence). The CDR3 protein is CASSEDRTYNSPLHF. CDR3 DNA: TGTGCCAGCAGTGAGGACAGGACCTATAATTCACCCCTCCACTTT.